This T cell receptor (beta chain) derives from a study of CD8+CD57+ T cells in acquired aplastic anemia. This clonotype was seen at least ten times. Its specificity is not known. Notes on the study in general: Overlap between patients and controls comprised about 28 CD8+ CDR3 sequences.

Template material for TCR beta VDJ and CDR3 profiling consisted of genomic DNA. MiXCR, applied by TCRdb to the reads, yields one record per CDR3 protein. The repertoire includes about 270,000 distinct CDR3 sequences, 56% of them detected once, and around 8% sits in the top ten. The V and J ends lost 6 bases and 3 bases, in that order; junction bases with no gene match: 5. CDR3 length equals 13 residues. CDR1 MNHEY and CDR2 SMNVEV come from the germline V gene (reference sequence). This receptor was identified in a human donor with severe aplastic anemia or a healthy control (not recorded which). Material for sequencing was sorted CD4+, CD8+, or CD8+CD57+ T cells (not recorded which) from PBMCs. The rearrangement uses TRBV27 and TRBJ2-7, with TRBD1 matching 7 bases. The CDR3 DNA reads as TGTGCCAGCAGCCATGACAGGGTCTACGAGCAGTACTTC. This sequence encodes CASSHDRVYEQYF.